This TCR beta chain emerged from a study of T-cell memory formation after mild COVID-19. This clonotype was detected a few times. TCRdb processed the 5' RACE reads anew with MiXCR; each CDR3 protein has one entry. The sample has almost 250,000 distinct CDR3 sequences; just over 15% are singletons. In germline, CDR1 is SNHLY, CDR2 FYNNEI. With 3 bases removed from V and 10 bases from J, the gap between germline ends came to 12 bases. This CDR3 comprises 12 residues. This receptor was taken from an adult woman who had mild COVID-19 (a few samples of this study predate the infection). Cell type and time point are not known. The V call is TRBV2, the J call TRBJ1-1; D call uncertain. The sequenced sample was PBMCs or a T cell subset sorted from them (not recorded which). CDR3: CASSETPIRAFF. CDR3 bases: TGTGCCAGCAGTGAGACTCCGATACGAGCTTTCTTT. Variable domain in full (rest from reference TRBV2 and TRBJ1-1): EPEVTQTPSHQVTQMGQEVILRCVPISNHLYFYWYRQILGQKVEFLVSFYNNEISEKSEIFDDQFSVERPDGSNFTLKIRSTKLEDSAMYFCASSETPIRAFFGQGTRLTVV.